The source of this T cell receptor beta chain is a study of vaccination and CD4 T cells after COVID-19. The wider study: As a positive control, some control cultures were given a CEFX pool, while others were given an HIV-1 Nef pool or no peptide.

Cultured CD4+ T cells had their DNA profiled by the Oncomine TCR Beta short-read assay. Genomic DNA was drawn out of CD4+ T cells grown in culture. Each CDR3 protein is one row after TCRdb ran MiXCR on the PCR reads. The repertoire holds 9,500 to 15,000 distinct CDR3 sequences, with roughly three fifths as singletons. In the case of this clonotype: Its target is not known.

CDR1 is MNHNS, CDR2 SASEGT, per germline. Trimming removed 6 bases at V and 7 bases at J, with 19 bases between. The CDR3 has 16 residues. Treatment defined: approximately 11-day PBMC culture with coronavirus spike peptide pools or control peptides (ViraFEST assay). Peptide pools at approximately 10 ug/ml and IL-2 at around 10 IU/ml were added to cultures of a few million PBMCs per well. It was on days 3 and 7 that half the medium was replaced with fresh IL-2 medium. The V gene is TRBV6-1, the J gene TRBJ1-6, with D unclear. The receptor was derived from a human donor who had recovered from COVID-19. The sequencing input was CD4+ T cells from blood, cultured in vitro. CDR3 amino acids: CASSSHLGGRNSPLHF. CDR3 nucleotide sequence: TGTGCCAGCAGCTCCCACTTAGGAGGTCGGAATTCACCCCTCCACTTT.